One and the same sample provided the 9 T cell receptor beta chains below, sequenced in a study of blood T cell repertoires in COVID-19. Only in-frame clones appear in the TCRdb table, and some are missing; sequencing was by immunoSEQ multiplex PCR. The table has around 140,000 clones, over 75% seen once. The specimen sequenced was peripheral blood. The receptor set was obtained from a woman between 45 and 60 years old with acute or convalescent COVID-19.

The chain joins TRBV10-3 to TRBJ2-1, with D possibly matching TRBD1 (6 bases). Germline CDR1 and CDR2: ENHRY and SYGVKD. The CDR3 spans 14 residues. V was trimmed by 10 bases and J by 0 bases, leaving 13 bases between them. DNA for the CDR3: TGTGCCACCATGGACAGTAGCTCCTACAATGAGCAGTTCTTC. This translates into CATMDSSSYNEQFF.

V is TRBV10-3 and J is TRBJ2-7, with a weak D call TRBD1 (5 bases). CDR1 and CDR2 from the germline V gene are ENHRY and SYGVKD. The CDR3 is made up of 13 amino acids. Between the trimmed V and J ends, which lost 8 bases and 2 bases, there was a span of 13 bases. In nucleotides, the CDR3 is TGTGCCATCGCCGCAGGGATCACCTACGAGCAGTACTTC. Its protein is CAIAAGITYEQYF.

J is TRBJ1-6 and V is TRBV24-1; 9 bases fit TRBD1. The ends lost 3 bases at V and 9 bases at J; junction bases unmatched: 2. The CDR3 contains 14 residues. Per germline, CDR1 KGHDR and CDR2 SFDVKD. In DNA, the CDR3 is TGTGCCACCAGTGATGGGACAGGGTTTTCACCCCTCCACTTT. Encoded protein: CATSDGTGFSPLHF.

The chain joins TRBV7-3 to TRBJ2-1; 9 bases line up with TRBD1. This CDR3 contains 15 residues. V was pared by 4 bases and J by 0 bases, with 1 base of the junction left unmatched. CDR1 and CDR2 from the germline V gene are SGHTA and FQGTGA. CDR3 loop: CASSSQGASYNEQFF. CDR3 nucleotides: TGTGCCAGCAGCTCACAGGGGGCCTCCTACAATGAGCAGTTCTTC.

The V gene is TRBV29-1, the J gene TRBJ2-3; TRBD1 might be the D (6 bases). Germline V gene sequence: CDR1 SQVTM, CDR2 ANQGSEA. Deletions cut 8 bases from V and 2 bases from J, with 14 bases between. This CDR3 region has 13 residues. DNA for the CDR3: TGCAGCACAAGGACAGAGAACACAGATACGCAGTATTTT. Translated, it gives CSTRTENTDTQYF.

The chain has TRBV4-1 and TRBJ2-5; TRBD1 aligns across 7 bases. J gave up 3 bases and V 0 bases, and 10 bases lay outside the gene matches. Looked up from germline, CDR1 is MGHRA and CDR2 is YSYEKL. The CDR3 has 17 residues. Here the CDR3 reads CASSQERGTATKETQYF. The CDR3 DNA reads TGCGCCAGCAGCCAAGAGAGGGGGACAGCAACCAAAGAGACCCAGTACTTC.

This clone appeared a single time. Other DNA sequences in the same sample also yield this CDR3. The chain employs TRBV5-1 and TRBJ2-7; 7 nucleotides line up with TRBD2. Germline V gene data show CDR1 as SGHRS and CDR2 as YFSETQ. J was trimmed by 0 bases and V by 0 bases; bases with no gene match: 3. This CDR3 comprises 15 residues. The DNA for the CDR3 is TGCGCCAGCAGCTTGGTTGGCGGGAGCTCCTACGAGCAGTACTTC. Protein: CASSLVGGSSYEQYF.

This clone occurred once. At the DNA level, this CDR3 is encoded by other sequences in the same sample as well. The chain employs TRBV28 and TRBJ1-1; 7 nucleotides agree with TRBD1. The junction had 0 bases not matched to a gene; V was cut back by 1 base and J by 4 bases. This CDR3 spans 13 amino acids. Per the germline V gene, CDR1 is MDHEN and CDR2 is SYDVKM. This CDR3 reads CASSLSGGTEAFF. In DNA, the CDR3 is TGTGCCAGCAGTTTATCAGGGGGCACTGAAGCTTTCTTT. Full variable domain (missing parts from reference TRBV28 and TRBJ1-1): DVKVTQSSRYLVKRTGEKVFLECVQDMDHENMFWYRQDPGLGLRLIYFSYDVKMKEKGDIPEGYSVSREKKERFSLILESASTNQTSMYLCASSLSGGTEAFFGQGTRLTVV.

The chain recombines TRBV6-5 with TRBJ2-2; no clear D gene. CDR1 is MNHEY, CDR2 SVGAGI, per germline. Between the trimmed V and J ends, which lost 0 bases and 3 bases, there was a span of 8 bases. CDR3 length equals 15 residues. In DNA form, the CDR3 reads TGTGCCAGCAGTTACTCGACTGGTGACACCGGGGAGCTGTTTTTT. It is translated as CASSYSTGDTGELFF.